The 18 T cell receptor beta chains presented below share a single source sample, sequenced in a study of CD8 T cells in ankylosing spondylitis. TCRdb called the 5' RACE reads again in MiXCR, with one record for every CDR3 protein. Found here are more than 300,000 distinct CDR3 sequences, about 9.9% of them singletons; the top ten hold roughly 9%. Sequencing was performed on blood, either unsorted or a sorted T cell fraction (not recorded which). Every receptor here comes from a female donor with ankylosing spondylitis or in good health (not recorded which).

In this sample, this clonotype turned up many times. This chain links TRBV12-3 or TRBV12-4 with TRBJ2-1, with D unclear. V gave up 7 bases and J gave up 0 bases, with 7 bases separating them. The CDR3 spans 13 residues. The CDR3 DNA is TGTGCCAGCACCGCCGGCTCCTACAATGAGCAGTTCTTC. It translates to CASTAGSYNEQFF.

This clonotype showed up just a few times. The V and J genes are TRBV29-1 and TRBJ2-4; D not certain. This CDR3 has 19 residues. Germline V gives CDR1 SQVTM, CDR2 ANQGSEA. The V and J ends lost 3 bases and 0 bases respectively, with 24 bases between them. The CDR3 DNA reads TGCAGCGTTGAGAAATGGGAAACGGGCCCCCCCCTAGCCAAAAACATTCAGTACTTC. This codes for CSVEKWETGPPLAKNIQYF.

This clonotype has a count of ten or more. The CDR3 nucleotides read TGCAGCGTAGGACAACCCGGGGCCAACGTCCTGACTTTC. This sequence encodes CSVGQPGANVLTF. The V gene is TRBV29-1, the J gene TRBJ2-6, with D tentatively TRBD1 (5 bases). From germline, CDR1 is SQVTM and CDR2 ANQGSEA. The CDR3 extends over 13 amino acids. V was clipped by 6 bases and J by 4 bases, with 10 bases between them.

The chain couples TRBV19 to TRBJ2-2, with a possible D match to TRBD1 (5 bases). The CDR3 runs 15 residues. V was clipped by 3 bases and J by 1 base, with 9 bases between them. Germline CDR1 is LNHDA and CDR2 is SQIVND (reference sequence). The CDR3 DNA sequence: TGTGCCAGTAGTATTAGCAGGGTGAACACCGGGGAGCTGTTTTTT. Translated: CASSISRVNTGELFF. Combining the CDR3 with reference TRBV19 and TRBJ2-2 gives the whole variable domain DGGITQSPKYLFRKEGQNVTLSCEQNLNHDAMYWYRQDPGQGLRLIYYSQIVNDFQKGDIAEGYSVSREKKESFPLTVTSAQKNPTAFYLCASSISRVNTGELFFGEGSRLTVL.

Regarding this clonotype: This clone may be a read error of a much larger clone one base away. J is TRBJ2-1 and V is TRBV28; no definite D call. Germline-derived CDR1 and CDR2 are MDHEN and SYDVKM. CDR3 length: 14 amino acids. The V end was cut by 6 bases, the J end by 6 bases, with 15 bases between. The CDR3 spells CASSAPQTVNEQFF. The CDR3 region has the DNA TGTGCCAGCAGCGCACCCCAAACAGTCAATGAGCAGTTCTTC. The complete variable domain, with remaining parts taken from reference TRBV28 and TRBJ2-1, reads DVKVTQSSRYLVKRTGEKVFLECVQDMDHENMFWYRQDPGLGLRLIYFSYDVKMKEKGDIPEGYSVSREKKERFSLILESASTNQTSMYLCASSAPQTVNEQFFGPGTRLTVL.

This clonotype was seen a handful of times. The V call is TRBV14, the J call TRBJ2-3, with a possible D match to TRBD1 (5 bases). With 4 bases removed from V and 2 bases from J, the gap between germline ends came to 19 bases. The V gene's germline CDR1 is SGHDN and CDR2 FVKESK. This CDR3 has 17 residues. Written as DNA, the CDR3 is TGTGCCAGCAGCCCCACAGTACTACAGGCCTTCACAGATACGCAGTATTTT. It specifies CASSPTVLQAFTDTQYF. The full variable domain, rest sourced from reference TRBV14 and TRBJ2-3, is EAGVTQFPSHSVIEKGQTVTLRCDPISGHDNLYWYRRVMGKEIKFLLHFVKESKQDESGMPNNRFLAERTGGTYSTLKVQPAELEDSGVYFCASSPTVLQAFTDTQYFGPGTRLTVL.

This clonotype was found many times. V gene TRBV29-1 combines with J gene TRBJ2-2, with TRBD2 as a possible D gene (6 bases). Germline loops: CDR1 SQVTM, CDR2 ANQGSEA. V was cut by 6 bases and J by 1 base, with 12 bases left in between. The CDR3 is 14 residues long. The DNA of the CDR3 is TGCAGCGTCCTGACTAGTAGGAACACCGGGGAGCTGTTTTTT. Amino acids: CSVLTSRNTGELFF.

This clonotype has a count of ten or more. CDR3 DNA: TGTGCCACCAGCAGAGTCCCGACAGTCTCTGGAAACACCATATATTTT. This encodes CATSRVPTVSGNTIYF. V gene TRBV15 combines with J gene TRBJ1-3; a possible D gene is TRBD1 (5 bases). Germline lookup yields CDR1 LNHNV and CDR2 YYDKDF (reference sequence). The V gene lost 1 base and the J gene lost 0 bases, with 10 bases spanning the gap. The CDR3 loop spans 16 amino acids. The full variable domain, rest sourced from reference TRBV15 and TRBJ1-3, is DAMVIQNPRYQVTQFGKPVTLSCSQTLNHNVMYWYQQKSSQAPKLLFHYYDKDFNNEADTPDNFQSRRPNTSFCFLDIRSPGLGDTAMYLCATSRVPTVSGNTIYFGEGSWLTVV.

This clonotype occurred many times. V is TRBV12-3 or TRBV12-4 and J is TRBJ2-7; 11 bases are a match to TRBD2. J gave up 3 bases and V 4 bases, and 5 bases lay outside the gene matches. This CDR3 has 15 residues. The CDR3 sequence: CASSYGLAGYYEQYF. The CDR3 DNA is TGTGCCAGCAGTTACGGACTAGCGGGCTACTACGAGCAGTACTTC.

The gene calls are TRBV7-2 and TRBJ1-3; TRBD1 is a possible D gene (5 bases). The V gene lost 2 bases and the J gene lost 2 bases, with 10 bases spanning the gap. The germline gives CDR1 SGHTA, CDR2 FQGNSA. This CDR3 comprises 15 residues. CDR3 sequence reads: CASSLRGRAGNTIYF. The CDR3 bases are TGTGCCAGCAGCTTACGGGGGAGGGCTGGAAACACCATATATTTT.

This clonotype was seen ten or more times. This chain joins TRBV5-1 and TRBJ1-1; TRBD1 might be the D (6 bases). CDR3 length: 16 residues. The V gene's germline CDR1 is SGHRS and CDR2 YFSETQ. Trimming cost V 0 bases and J 5 bases, with 17 bases left between them. The CDR3 loop reads CASSLGGGARRTEAFF. In DNA, the CDR3 is TGCGCCAGCAGCTTGGGAGGGGGGGCGCGGAGGACTGAAGCTTTCTTT.

In its sample, this clonotype was seen many times. The chain employs TRBV7-9 and TRBJ1-2, with 7 nucleotides matching TRBD1. V trimming: 5 bases; J trimming: 2 bases; junction bases outside the gene matches: 5. Germline V gene data show CDR1 as SEHNR and CDR2 as FQNEAQ (reference sequence). CDR3 length: 14 amino acids. The CDR3 DNA is TGTGCCAGCAGCGGGGACAGCCTGAACTATGGCTACACCTTC. Its translation is CASSGDSLNYGYTF. The whole variable domain, remainder taken from reference TRBV7-9 and TRBJ1-2, is DTGVSQNPRHKITKRGQNVTFRCDPISEHNRLYWYRQTLGQGPEFLTYFQNEAQLEKSRLLSDRFSAERPKGSFSTLEIQRTEQGDSAMYLCASSGDSLNYGYTFGSGTRLTVV.

J is TRBJ1-3 and V is TRBV5-6; D ambiguous. Between the trimmed V and J ends, which lost 2 bases and 0 bases, there was a span of 12 bases. Per the germline V gene, CDR1 is SGHDT and CDR2 is YYEEEE. This CDR3 is 16 amino acids long. CDR3 sequence (DNA): TGTGCCAGCAGCTTTGAGTGTGGGTCCTCTGGAAACACCATATATTTT. Translated: CASSFECGSSGNTIYF. Full variable domain (missing parts from reference TRBV5-6 and TRBJ1-3): DAGVTQSPTHLIKTRGQQVTLRCSPKSGHDTVSWYQQALGQGPQFIFQYYEEEERQRGNFPDRFSGHQFPNYSSELNVNALLLGDSALYLCASSFECGSSGNTIYFGEGSWLTVV.

This clonotype has ten or more counts. The chain combines TRBV28 with TRBJ2-3, with 8 bases lining up with TRBD1. J lost 2 bases, V lost 2 bases, and 6 bases had no gene match. This CDR3 has 16 residues. Germline CDR1 MDHEN, CDR2 SYDVKM. The CDR3 is CASSLPGTGVTDTQYF. The CDR3 region has the DNA TGTGCCAGCAGTTTACCCGGGACAGGCGTCACAGATACGCAGTATTTT. The complete variable domain, with remaining parts taken from reference TRBV28 and TRBJ2-3, reads DVKVTQSSRYLVKRTGEKVFLECVQDMDHENMFWYRQDPGLGLRLIYFSYDVKMKEKGDIPEGYSVSREKKERFSLILESASTNQTSMYLCASSLPGTGVTDTQYFGPGTRLTVL.

This clonotype was detected many times. The rearrangement joins TRBV5-6 to TRBJ2-5; a possible D gene is TRBD1 (6 bases). The germline CDR1 and CDR2 sequences are SGHDT and YYEEEE. The V gene lost 0 bases and the J gene lost 2 bases, with 11 bases spanning the gap. The CDR3 covers 15 residues. The CDR3 sequence: CASSLGRTAQETQYF. The CDR3, as DNA: TGTGCCAGCAGCTTGGGTCGGACAGCGCAAGAGACCCAGTACTTC. Using reference TRBV5-6 and TRBJ2-5 for the parts outside the CDR3, the full variable domain is DAGVTQSPTHLIKTRGQQVTLRCSPKSGHDTVSWYQQALGQGPQFIFQYYEEEERQRGNFPDRFSGHQFPNYSSELNVNALLLGDSALYLCASSLGRTAQETQYFGPGTRLLVL.

There are many counts of this clonotype. V and J are TRBV12-3 or TRBV12-4 and TRBJ1-1; no definite D call. The CDR3 runs 15 residues. Trimming left V 2 bases short and J 1 base short, with 11 bases between. The CDR3 here is CASSLQVGGNTEAFF. As DNA, the CDR3 is TGTGCCAGCAGTTTACAGGTCGGAGGGAACACTGAAGCTTTCTTT.

The chain couples TRBV6-2 or TRBV6-3 to TRBJ2-3, with D perhaps TRBD2 (6 bases). V dropped 2 bases and J dropped 0 bases, with 15 bases sitting between them. The germline V gene encodes CDR1 MNHEY and CDR2 SVGEGT. The CDR3 is 17 amino acids. The CDR3 reads CASSYEVDGTSTDTQYF. The CDR3 region has the DNA TGTGCCAGCAGTTACGAGGTTGACGGGACTAGCACAGATACGCAGTATTTT.

This clonotype was seen repeatedly, ten times or more. This chain joins TRBV11-2 and TRBJ2-1; 7 bases map to TRBD2. The V gene's germline CDR1 is SGHAT and CDR2 FQNNGV. The CDR3 runs to 16 residues. Trimming removed 4 bases from V and 0 bases from J; junction bases left unmatched: 6. The CDR3 protein is CASSSLLAPSYNEQFF. In DNA, the CDR3 is TGTGCCAGCAGCTCCTTACTAGCGCCCTCCTACAATGAGCAGTTCTTC. The whole variable domain, remainder taken from reference TRBV11-2 and TRBJ2-1, is EAGVAQSPRYKIIEKRQSVAFWCNPISGHATLYWYQQILGQGPKLLIQFQNNGVVDDSQLPKDRFSAERLKGVDSTLKIQPAKLEDSAVYLCASSSLLAPSYNEQFFGPGTRLTVL.